These 27 T cell receptor beta chains were sequenced from one sample in a study of blood T cell repertoires in COVID-19 (dated by TCRdb to the early 2020s). The library was obtained by the immunoSEQ multiplex PCR assay. Not all clones reach the TCRdb copy of this immuneACCESS table, which keeps in-frame sequences only. Checked studies attribute under half of the gap to unresolved V genes and leave the rest unexplained. This sample holds 100,000 to 150,000 clones; roughly 79% were observed only once. The top ten clonotypes cover about 2.3% of the sample. Sequenced input: peripheral blood. These receptors were obtained from a man aged 70-80 years with acute or convalescent COVID-19.

The V gene is TRBV4-3, the J gene TRBJ2-1; tentatively, D is TRBD2 (5 bases). This CDR3 is 14 amino acids long. The V and J ends lost 0 bases and 8 bases respectively, with 11 bases between them. The V gene's germline CDR1 is LGHNA and CDR2 YSLEER. The CDR3 DNA follows: TGCGCCAGCAGCCAAGATGAACGGGGTGATGAGCAGTTCTTC. Protein product: CASSQDERGDEQFF.

The CDR3, as DNA: TGTGCCAGCAGCTTAGCAGGGGCTGGGGCCAACGTCCTGACTTTC. Translated, it gives CASSLAGAGANVLTF. The chain links TRBV7-8 to TRBJ2-6, with TRBD1 as a possible D gene (5 bases). The germline V gene has CDR1 SGHVS and CDR2 FQNEAQ. With 0 bases removed from V and 2 bases from J, the gap between germline ends came to 5 bases. The CDR3 runs to 15 residues. The whole variable domain, remainder taken from reference TRBV7-8 and TRBJ2-6, is GAGVSQSPRYKVAKRGQDVALRCDPISGHVSLFWYQQALGQGPEFLTYFQNEAQLDKSGLPSDRFFAERPEGSVSTLKIQRTQQEDSAVYLCASSLAGAGANVLTFGAGSRLTVL.

The chain uses TRBV4-2 and TRBJ2-2, with D maybe TRBD2 (6 bases). CDR3 length equals 14 residues. The V gene lost 0 bases and the J gene lost 8 bases, with 10 bases spanning the gap. Germline CDR1 LGHNA, CDR2 YNFKEQ. The chain's CDR3 is CASSQDRELGELFF. CDR3 nucleotide sequence: TGTGCCAGCAGCCAAGATCGGGAGCTAGGGGAGCTGTTTTTT.

The chain is built from TRBV5-1 and TRBJ1-2; 8 nucleotides agree with TRBD1. Germline V gives CDR1 SGHRS, CDR2 YFSETQ. This CDR3 is built from 15 residues. The trim removed 0 bases at V and 6 bases at J, leaving 7 bases unmatched. The CDR3 loop is CASSLVGQGADGYTF. The CDR3 nucleotides are TGCGCCAGCAGCTTGGTAGGGCAGGGGGCGGATGGCTACACCTTC.

This clone was counted a single time. The rearrangement links TRBV2 to TRBJ1-2, with D unclear. The CDR3 has 14 amino acids. Trimming removed 1 base at V and 2 bases at J, with 8 bases between. Looked up from germline, CDR1 is SNHLY and CDR2 is FYNNEI. The CDR3 spells CASSEGGWNYGYTF. The CDR3, as DNA: TGTGCCAGCAGTGAAGGCGGGTGGAACTATGGCTACACCTTC.

This chain links TRBV5-6 with TRBJ2-1; D may be TRBD1 (5 bases). This CDR3 contains 12 residues. V was pared by 6 bases and J by 4 bases, with 8 bases between. Germline loops: CDR1 SGHDT, CDR2 YYEEEE. Written as DNA, the CDR3 is TGTGCCAGCACCGACAGTTACAATGAGCAGTTCTTC. As protein: CASTDSYNEQFF. Combining the CDR3 with reference TRBV5-6 and TRBJ2-1 gives the whole variable domain DAGVTQSPTHLIKTRGQQVTLRCSPKSGHDTVSWYQQALGQGPQFIFQYYEEEERQRGNFPDRFSGHQFPNYSSELNVNALLLGDSALYLCASTDSYNEQFFGPGTRLTVL.

The chain combines TRBV29-1 with TRBJ1-1; 7 bases fit TRBD1. The CDR3 spans 13 residues. CDR1 and CDR2 (germline): SQVTM, ANQGSEA. V gave up 7 bases and J gave up 11 bases; unmatched junction bases: 16. CDR3 amino acids: CSAGEAKGAGAFF. CDR3 bases: TGCAGCGCGGGTGAGGCGAAGGGGGCTGGTGCTTTCTTT.

CDR3 nucleotides: TGTGCCAGCAATACTGTTTCCGGGGAGCTGTTTTTT. Its protein product is CASNTVSGELFF. The J gene is TRBJ2-2, the V gene TRBV6-5; D is undetermined. Germline V gene lookup returns CDR1 MNHEY and CDR2 SVGAGI. This CDR3 contains 12 residues. V lost 7 bases and J lost 6, with 9 bases in between.

V is TRBV9 and J is TRBJ2-4; 10 nucleotides align to TRBD2. The ends lost 0 bases at V and 0 bases at J; junction bases unmatched: 6. CDR1 is SGDLS and CDR2 is YYNGEE in the germline V gene. The CDR3 has 18 amino acids. The CDR3 bases are TGTGCCAGCAGCGTAGGGCTAGCGGGGGATATAGCCAAAAACATTCAGTACTTC. Protein sequence: CASSVGLAGDIAKNIQYF.

V is TRBV10-3 and J is TRBJ1-1; 10 bases line up with TRBD1. The V gene end was trimmed by 8 bases and the J gene end by 6 bases; junction bases not matched to a gene: 6. The CDR3 has 13 residues. CDR1 ENHRY and CDR2 SYGVKD come from the germline V gene. CDR3 DNA: TGTGCCATCCGCGGGACAGGGGTATCTGAAGCTTTCTTT. Its protein product is CAIRGTGVSEAFF.

V gene TRBV7-2 combines with J gene TRBJ2-5, with D tentatively TRBD2 (7 bases). CDR1 SGHTA and CDR2 FQGNSA come from the germline V gene. This CDR3 has 16 amino acids. Trimming stripped 3 bases from V and 6 bases from J, with 20 bases between. The CDR3 region is CASSLGLGGGEKTQYF. CDR3 nucleotide sequence: TGTGCCAGCAGCTTGGGTTTGGGGGGGGGCGAGAAGACCCAGTACTTC. Variable domain in full (rest from reference TRBV7-2 and TRBJ2-5): GAGVSQSPSNKVTEKGKDVELRCDPISGHTALYWYRQSLGQGLEFLIYFQGNSAPDKSGLPSDRFSAERTGGSVSTLTIQRTQQEDSAVYLCASSLGLGGGEKTQYFGPGTRLLVL.

V and J are TRBV10-3 and TRBJ1-1; 7 bases match TRBD1. The V segment lost 0 bases and the J segment 10 bases; nucleotides outside the gene matches: 8. This CDR3 has 14 residues. Germline CDR1 is ENHRY and CDR2 is SYGVKD. The CDR3 region has the DNA TGTGCCATCAGTGAGTCGCGACAGGGTGATAGAGCTTTCTTT. Translating it yields CAISESRQGDRAFF.

The chain couples TRBV10-3 to TRBJ1-5; 8 bases align to TRBD1. Germline CDR1 is ENHRY and CDR2 is SYGVKD. This CDR3 region has 15 residues. With V trimmed by 0 bases and J by 3 bases, 1 base remained unmatched. CDR3 sequence (DNA): TGTGCCATCAGTGAGTCGGACAGGGCCAATCAGCCCCAGCATTTT. Amino acid sequence: CAISESDRANQPQHF.

Points on this clone: Other nucleotide sequences in the sample specify the same CDR3. The chain joins TRBV18 to TRBJ1-5; D gene uncertain. This CDR3 has 14 residues. Germline V gives CDR1 KGHSH, CDR2 LQKENI. Trimming pared 6 bases from V and 3 bases from J, leaving 12 bases between. CDR3 region: CASSPGGFNQPQHF. For the CDR3, the DNA is TGTGCCAGCTCCCCGGGTGGTTTCAATCAGCCCCAGCATTTT.

The chain links TRBV11-3 to TRBJ1-6; 12 bases match TRBD1. J gave up 6 bases and V 4 bases, and 4 bases lay outside the gene matches. The CDR3 spans 16 residues. Germline lookup yields CDR1 SGHNT and CDR2 YENEEA. CDR3 region: CASSSRDRGRNSPLHF. CDR3 DNA: TGTGCCAGCAGCTCCCGGGACAGGGGGCGTAATTCACCCCTCCACTTT.

This clone showed up just a few times. J is TRBJ1-3 and V is TRBV19, with TRBD1 as a possible D gene (6 bases). CDR1 LNHDA and CDR2 SQIVND come from the germline V gene (reference sequence). CDR3 length: 16 amino acids. Trimming stripped 5 bases from V and 2 bases from J, with 16 bases between. The CDR3 region has the DNA TGTGCCAGTAGTCTCTTAGGACAGACCGCTGGAAACACCATATATTTT. This translates into CASSLLGQTAGNTIYF.

This chain links TRBV5-1 with TRBJ1-2, with D possibly TRBD1 on 6 matching bases. CDR3 size: 17 residues. Germline V gene data show CDR1 as SGHRS and CDR2 as YFSETQ. V lost 4 bases to trimming and J lost 0 bases, with 19 bases between them. CDR3 sequence reads: CASSPNSWTEANYGYTF. In DNA, the CDR3 is TGCGCCAGCAGCCCGAATTCTTGGACAGAAGCTAACTATGGCTACACCTTC.

CDR3 amino acids: CASSPTTGTGELFF. The DNA of the CDR3 is TGTGCCAGCTCACCAACGACAGGGACCGGGGAGCTGTTTTTT. J is TRBJ2-2 and V is TRBV18; 7 bases match TRBD1. The CDR3 has 14 residues. Germline lookup yields CDR1 KGHSH and CDR2 LQKENI. The trim removed 2 bases at V and 5 bases at J, leaving 2 bases unmatched.

V is TRBV10-3 and J is TRBJ1-4; the D gene is possibly TRBD1 (5 bases). CDR1 is ENHRY, CDR2 SYGVKD, per germline. The ends were cut back, 0 bases at V and 7 bases at J, with 9 bases in the middle. The length of the CDR3 is 14 residues. The CDR3 nucleotides read TGTGCCATCAGTGAGTCCCAGGGCCCTGAAAAACTGTTTTTT. It translates to CAISESQGPEKLFF.

This rearrangement joins TRBV5-1 to TRBJ2-1, with TRBD1 matching over 10 bases. The CDR3 sequence is 18 residues long. V shed 4 bases and J 1 base; nucleotides not matched to a gene: 11. Looked up from germline, CDR1 is SGHRS and CDR2 is YFSETQ. The CDR3 region has the DNA TGCGCCAGCAGCCACACCGGACAGGGGGGGAATTCCTACAATGAGCAGTTCTTC. It codes for CASSHTGQGGNSYNEQFF.

This clone has just one count. This sequence joins TRBV5-6 and TRBJ1-1; 8 nucleotides match TRBD1. CDR3 size: 15 residues. J lost 6 bases, V lost 4 bases, and 11 bases had no gene match. The germline CDR1 and CDR2 sequences are SGHDT and YYEEEE. In DNA, the CDR3 is TGTGCCAGCAGCGGGACAGGCGAATCTCACCCTGAAGCTTTCTTT. It specifies CASSGTGESHPEAFF.

The rearrangement links TRBV11-2 to TRBJ2-5, with TRBD2 identical over 9 bases. V was clipped by 1 base and J by 1 base; unmatched bases: 4. The germline V gene encodes CDR1 SGHAT and CDR2 FQNNGV. The CDR3 is 16 residues long. The CDR3 loop is CASSLGLAEPQETQYF. For the CDR3, the DNA is TGTGCCAGCAGCTTAGGACTAGCGGAGCCCCAAGAGACCCAGTACTTC.

The gene calls are TRBV6-2 or TRBV6-3 and TRBJ2-3, with 12 nucleotides matching TRBD2. This CDR3 has 16 residues. J gave up 6 bases and V 2 bases, and 6 bases lay outside the gene matches. Germline V CDR1 and CDR2: MNHEY, SVGEGT. The DNA of the CDR3 is TGTGCCAGCAGTTACCCACTAGCGGGGGGCCTGGATACGCAGTATTTT. It encodes CASSYPLAGGLDTQYF.

This clone was seen only once. The chain has TRBV5-4 and TRBJ1-1, with 7 bases aligning to TRBD1. CDR3 length equals 14 residues. Trimming cost V 4 bases and J 8 bases; bases outside gene matches: 11. From germline, CDR1 is SGHNT and CDR2 YYREEE (reference sequence). The CDR3 spells CASSKQTTGAEAFF. DNA for the CDR3: TGTGCCAGCAGCAAACAGACTACAGGGGCAGAAGCTTTCTTT.

V gene TRBV14 combines with J gene TRBJ1-1; D may be TRBD1 (5 bases). Germline CDR1 is SGHDN and CDR2 is FVKESK. CDR3 length: 15 residues. V was trimmed by 1 base and J by 5 bases, leaving 14 bases between them. CDR3 sequence: CASSQVGGFGTEAFF. The CDR3 DNA reads as TGTGCCAGCAGCCAAGTCGGGGGGTTTGGAACTGAAGCTTTCTTT.

The genes are TRBV15 and TRBJ1-6; 9 nucleotides align to TRBD1. The germline gives CDR1 LNHNV, CDR2 YYDKDF (reference sequence). The CDR3 extends over 15 amino acids. V shed 4 bases, J shed 10 bases, and the junction held 8 bases outside the gene matches. CDR3 protein: CATSITGGLGSPLHF. The CDR3 DNA sequence: TGTGCCACCAGCATTACAGGGGGCTTGGGATCACCCCTCCACTTT.

This chain connects TRBV12-3 or TRBV12-4 to TRBJ1-2, with D possibly TRBD1 on 5 matching bases. The CDR3 is 12 amino acids. V gave up 5 bases and J gave up 8 bases, with 12 bases separating them. The CDR3 protein is CASSQQGRGYTF. In nucleotides, the CDR3 is TGTGCCAGCAGTCAGCAGGGTCGGGGCTACACCTTC.